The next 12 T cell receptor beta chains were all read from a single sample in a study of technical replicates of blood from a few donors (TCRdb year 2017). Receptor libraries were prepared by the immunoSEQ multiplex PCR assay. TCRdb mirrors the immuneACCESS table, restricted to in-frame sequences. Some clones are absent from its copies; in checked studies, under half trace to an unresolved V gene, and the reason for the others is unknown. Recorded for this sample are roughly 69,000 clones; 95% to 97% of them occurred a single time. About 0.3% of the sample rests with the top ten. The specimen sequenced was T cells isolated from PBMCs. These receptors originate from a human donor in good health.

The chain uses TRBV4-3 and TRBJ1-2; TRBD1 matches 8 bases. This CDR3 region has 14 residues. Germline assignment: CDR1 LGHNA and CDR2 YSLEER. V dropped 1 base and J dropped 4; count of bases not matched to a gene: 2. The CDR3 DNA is TGCGCCAGCAGCCAAGCCGACAGGGGCTATGGCTACACCTTC. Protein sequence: CASSQADRGYGYTF.

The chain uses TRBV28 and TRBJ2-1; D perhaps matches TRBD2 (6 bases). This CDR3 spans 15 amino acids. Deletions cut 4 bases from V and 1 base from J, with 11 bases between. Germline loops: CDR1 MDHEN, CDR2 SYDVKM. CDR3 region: CASSSLGSSYNEQFF. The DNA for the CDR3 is TGTGCCAGCAGTTCTCTCGGGAGTTCCTACAATGAGCAGTTCTTC.

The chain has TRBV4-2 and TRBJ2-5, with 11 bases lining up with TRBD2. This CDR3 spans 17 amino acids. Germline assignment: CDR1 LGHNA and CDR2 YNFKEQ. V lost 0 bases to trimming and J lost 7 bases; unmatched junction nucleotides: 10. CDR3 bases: TGTGCCAGCAGCCAAGAAACTAGCGGGAGCTCGGTAGGGACCCAGTACTTC. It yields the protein CASSQETSGSSVGTQYF.

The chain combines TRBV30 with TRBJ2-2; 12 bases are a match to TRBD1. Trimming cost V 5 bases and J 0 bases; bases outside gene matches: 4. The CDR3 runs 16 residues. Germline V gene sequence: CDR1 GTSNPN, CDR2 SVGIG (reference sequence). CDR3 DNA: TGTGCCTGGGGGACAGGGGGCCCCACGAACACCGGGGAGCTGTTTTTT. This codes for CAWGTGGPTNTGELFF.

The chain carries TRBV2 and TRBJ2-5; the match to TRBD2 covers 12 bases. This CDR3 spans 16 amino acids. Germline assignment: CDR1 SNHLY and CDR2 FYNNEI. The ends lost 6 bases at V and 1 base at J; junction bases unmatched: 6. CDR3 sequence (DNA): TGTGCCAGCAGAGACGGGACTAGCGGGTTCCAAGAGACCCAGTACTTC. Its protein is CASRDGTSGFQETQYF.

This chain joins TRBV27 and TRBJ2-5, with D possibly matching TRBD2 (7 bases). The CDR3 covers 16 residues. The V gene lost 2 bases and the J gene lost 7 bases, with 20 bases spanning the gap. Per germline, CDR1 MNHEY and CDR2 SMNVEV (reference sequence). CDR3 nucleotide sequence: TGTGCCAGCAGTTTACGGGAGAGGGGGGGTGTTGGGACCCAGTACTTC. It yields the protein CASSLRERGGVGTQYF.

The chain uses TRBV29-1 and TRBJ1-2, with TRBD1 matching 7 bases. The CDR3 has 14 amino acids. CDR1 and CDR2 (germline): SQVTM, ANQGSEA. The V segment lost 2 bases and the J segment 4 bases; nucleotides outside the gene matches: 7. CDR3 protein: CSVEIRQGPYGYTF. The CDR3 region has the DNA TGCAGCGTTGAAATAAGACAGGGCCCCTATGGCTACACCTTC.

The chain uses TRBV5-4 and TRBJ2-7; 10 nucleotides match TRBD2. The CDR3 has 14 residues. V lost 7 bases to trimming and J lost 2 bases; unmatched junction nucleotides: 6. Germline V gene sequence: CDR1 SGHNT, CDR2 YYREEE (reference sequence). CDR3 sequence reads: CASASGSLTYEQYF. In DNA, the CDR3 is TGTGCCAGCGCTAGCGGGAGCCTCACCTACGAGCAGTACTTC.

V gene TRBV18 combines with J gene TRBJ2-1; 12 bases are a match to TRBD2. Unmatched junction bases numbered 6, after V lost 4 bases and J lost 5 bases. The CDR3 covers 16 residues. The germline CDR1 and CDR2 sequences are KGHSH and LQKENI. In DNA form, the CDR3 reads TGTGCCAGCTCACAGCGGACTAGCGGGACCGACAATGAGCAGTTCTTC. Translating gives CASSQRTSGTDNEQFF.

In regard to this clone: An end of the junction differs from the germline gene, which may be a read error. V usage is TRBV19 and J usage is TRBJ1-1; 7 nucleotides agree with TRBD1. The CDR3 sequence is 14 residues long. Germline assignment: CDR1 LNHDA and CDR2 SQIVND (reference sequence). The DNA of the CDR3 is TGTGCCAGTAATATACAGGGGCGGAACACTGAAGCTTTCTTT. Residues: CASNIQGRNTEAFF.

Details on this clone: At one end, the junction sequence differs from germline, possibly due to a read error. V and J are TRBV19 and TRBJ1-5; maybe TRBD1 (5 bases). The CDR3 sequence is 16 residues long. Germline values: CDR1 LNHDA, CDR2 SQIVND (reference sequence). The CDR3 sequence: CASRIGAGFINQPQHF. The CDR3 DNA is TGTGCCAGTAGGATAGGGGCGGGGTTCATCAATCAGCCCCAGCATTTT.

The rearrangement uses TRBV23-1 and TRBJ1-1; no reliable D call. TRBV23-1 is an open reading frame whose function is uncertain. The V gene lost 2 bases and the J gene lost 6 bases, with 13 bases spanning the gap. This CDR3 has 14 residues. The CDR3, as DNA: TGCGCCAGCAGTCAAAACCCAGCAGGCGCTGAAGCTTTCTTT. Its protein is CASSQNPAGAEAFF.